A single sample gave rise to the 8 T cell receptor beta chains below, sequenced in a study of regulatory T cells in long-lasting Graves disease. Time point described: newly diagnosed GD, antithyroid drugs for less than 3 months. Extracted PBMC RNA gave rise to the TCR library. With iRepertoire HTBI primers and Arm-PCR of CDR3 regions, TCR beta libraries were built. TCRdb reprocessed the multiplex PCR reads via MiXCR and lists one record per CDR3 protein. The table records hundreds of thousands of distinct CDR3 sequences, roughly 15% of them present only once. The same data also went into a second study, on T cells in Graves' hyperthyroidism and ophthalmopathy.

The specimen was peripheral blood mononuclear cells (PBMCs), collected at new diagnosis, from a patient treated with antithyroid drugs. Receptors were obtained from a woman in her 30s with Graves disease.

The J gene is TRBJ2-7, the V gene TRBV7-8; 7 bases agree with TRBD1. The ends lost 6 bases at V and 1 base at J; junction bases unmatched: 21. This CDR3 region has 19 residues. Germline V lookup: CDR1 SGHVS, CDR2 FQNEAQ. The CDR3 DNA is TGTGCCAGCAGTATAATGACAGGGTTTAGCGAAAGAGGATCCTACGAGCAGTACTTC. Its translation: CASSIMTGFSERGSYEQYF.

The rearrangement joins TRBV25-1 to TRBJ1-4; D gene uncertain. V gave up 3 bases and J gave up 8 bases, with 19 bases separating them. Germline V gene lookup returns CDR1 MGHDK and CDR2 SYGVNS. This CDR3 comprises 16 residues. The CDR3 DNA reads TGTGCCAGCAGTGATCCACTTCGGACGGCCGGCGAAAAACTGTTTTTT. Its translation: CASSDPLRTAGEKLFF. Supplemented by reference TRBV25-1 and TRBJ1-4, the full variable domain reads EADIYQTPRYLVIGTGKKITLECSQTMGHDKMYWYQQDPGMELHLIHYSYGVNSTEKGDLSSESTVSRIRTEHFPLTLESARPSHTSQYLCASSDPLRTAGEKLFFGSGTQLSVL.

The CDR3 nucleotides read TGCAGCGCCTGGACTAGCGGGAGCGGGTTCTTC. Translating gives CSAWTSGSGFF. The genes are TRBV29-1 and TRBJ2-1; TRBD2 agrees at 13 bases. This CDR3 is 11 amino acids long. Germline V gene sequence: CDR1 SQVTM, CDR2 ANQGSEA. The V segment lost 7 bases and the J segment 15 bases; nucleotides outside the gene matches: 6.

This CDR3 reads CASSYSDGTGGGETQYF. The CDR3 nucleotides read TGTGCCAGCAGTTACTCGGACGGGACAGGGGGGGGAGAGACCCAGTACTTC. V gene TRBV6-5 combines with J gene TRBJ2-5, with 11 nucleotides matching TRBD1. Germline V gives CDR1 MNHEY, CDR2 SVGAGI. Unmatched junction bases numbered 7, after V lost 0 bases and J lost 4 bases. The CDR3 contains 17 residues.

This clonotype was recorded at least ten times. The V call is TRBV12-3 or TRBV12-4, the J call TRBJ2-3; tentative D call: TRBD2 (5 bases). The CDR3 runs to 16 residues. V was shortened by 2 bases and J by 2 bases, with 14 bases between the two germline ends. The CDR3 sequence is CASSLRRAEDTDTQYF. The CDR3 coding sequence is TGTGCCAGCAGTTTAAGAAGGGCGGAGGACACAGATACGCAGTATTTT.

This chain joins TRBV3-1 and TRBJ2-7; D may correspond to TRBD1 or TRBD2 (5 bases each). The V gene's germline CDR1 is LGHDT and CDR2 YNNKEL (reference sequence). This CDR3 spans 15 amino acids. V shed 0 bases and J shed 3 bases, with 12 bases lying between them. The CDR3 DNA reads TGTGCCAGCAGCCAAGAGGGACCTAGGTTCTACGAGCAGTACTTC. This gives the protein CASSQEGPRFYEQYF.

DNA for the CDR3: TGCAGCGGGGGGGGGAGCGGGAGCCTAACCTCCGGGCAGTTCTTC. Translated: CSGGGSGSLTSGQFF. The rearrangement links TRBV29-1 to TRBJ2-1; 8 nucleotides match TRBD2. Germline CDR1 is SQVTM and CDR2 is ANQGSEA. The CDR3 is made up of 15 amino acids. J lost 12 bases, V lost 7 bases, and 20 bases had no gene match.

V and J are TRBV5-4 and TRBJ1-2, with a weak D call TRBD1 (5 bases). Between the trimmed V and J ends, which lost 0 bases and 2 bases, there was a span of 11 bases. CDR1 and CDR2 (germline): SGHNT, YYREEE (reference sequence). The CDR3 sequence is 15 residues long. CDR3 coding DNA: TGTGCCAGCAGCTTGGGTGGGGCTGGAAACTATGGCTACACCTTC. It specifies CASSLGGAGNYGYTF. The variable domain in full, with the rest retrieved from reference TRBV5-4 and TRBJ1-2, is ETGVTQSPTHLIKTRGQQVTLRCSSQSGHNTVSWYQQALGQGPQFIFQYYREEENGRGNFPPRFSGLQFPNYSSELNVNALELDDSALYLCASSLGGAGNYGYTFGSGTRLTVV.